Listed here are 24 T cell receptor beta chains from one sample, sequenced in a study of regulatory T cells in long-lasting Graves disease. Time point: newly diagnosed GD, antithyroid drugs for less than 3 months. From PBMCs, RNA was extracted and then used to make the TCR library. Arm-PCR with iRepertoire HTBI primers amplified the CDR3 regions for these TCR beta libraries. One entry per CDR3 protein results from TCRdb running MiXCR on the multiplex PCR reads. The sample holds 410,000 or so distinct CDR3 sequences, 14% to 15% seen once. The data also belong to a second study, concerning T cells in Graves' hyperthyroidism and ophthalmopathy.

Sequenced here: peripheral blood mononuclear cells (PBMCs), sampled at new diagnosis, from a patient treated with antithyroid drugs. The receptors here all came from a woman aged 25 to 39 with Graves disease.

This clonotype has at least ten counts. The CDR3: CAISAGAGDQPQHF. CDR3 DNA sequence: TGTGCCATCAGTGCAGGGGCTGGGGATCAGCCCCAGCATTTT. The chain combines TRBV10-3 with TRBJ1-5; a weak D match, TRBD1 (6 bases). Germline V CDR1 and CDR2: ENHRY, SYGVKD. The CDR3 contains 14 residues. V was pared by 4 bases and J by 5 bases, with 12 bases between.

This clonotype was recorded at least ten times. This chain uses TRBV7-6 with TRBJ2-1; TRBD1 or TRBD2 may be the D gene (7 bases each). Trimming took 5 bases from V and 0 from J, leaving 32 bases between them. The CDR3 loop spans 22 amino acids. Germline V gives CDR1 SGHVS, CDR2 FNYEAQ. As DNA, the CDR3 is TGTGCCAGCAGCCTGCCAGTGACCGGGACAGCTATGCGGGAGAGCTCCTACAATGAGCAGTTCTTC. Its protein product is CASSLPVTGTAMRESSYNEQFF.

The J gene is TRBJ2-3, the V gene TRBV5-6; TRBD2 aligns across 15 bases. The CDR3 spans 16 residues. From germline, CDR1 is SGHDT and CDR2 YYEEEE. Trimming at V came to 4 bases and at J to 4 bases, leaving 4 bases not matched to a gene. The CDR3, as DNA: TGTGCCAGCAGCAGAGGGACTAGCGGGAGGTCAGATACGCAGTATTTT. As protein: CASSRGTSGRSDTQYF. The full variable domain, rest sourced from reference TRBV5-6 and TRBJ2-3, is DAGVTQSPTHLIKTRGQQVTLRCSPKSGHDTVSWYQQALGQGPQFIFQYYEEEERQRGNFPDRFSGHQFPNYSSELNVNALLLGDSALYLCASSRGTSGRSDTQYFGPGTRLTVL.

This clonotype was found a few times. V and J are TRBV13 and TRBJ1-1; D is unresolved. This CDR3 has 13 residues. Trimming cost V 0 bases and J 7 bases, with 9 bases left between them. Germline assignment: CDR1 PRHDT and CDR2 FYEKMQ (reference sequence). CDR3 in amino acids: CASSLGMGNEAFF. DNA of the CDR3: TGTGCCAGCAGCTTAGGTATGGGTAATGAAGCTTTCTTT.

This clonotype has a handful of counts. The V call is TRBV28, the J call TRBJ2-2; tentatively, D is TRBD1 or TRBD2 (5 bases each). The germline V and J ends were trimmed by 2 bases and 4 bases, with 17 bases remaining between them. Germline V gene sequence: CDR1 MDHEN, CDR2 SYDVKM. The CDR3 extends over 17 amino acids. CDR3 residues: CASSLTISGDPTGELFF. The CDR3 DNA sequence: TGTGCCAGCAGTTTAACGATATCCGGGGACCCCACCGGGGAGCTGTTTTTT.

This clonotype was seen a few times. A much larger clone is a single base away; this may be a read error. V gene TRBV28 combines with J gene TRBJ2-7; TRBD1 matches 9 bases. Germline CDR1 reads MDHEN; CDR2 reads SYDVKM. CDR3 length: 14 amino acids. The CDR3 coding sequence is TGTGCCAGCAGCCCCGGGACAGGGCTCAACGAGCAGCACTTC. Protein sequence: CASSPGTGLNEQHF.

The table lists this clonotype with many counts. This sequence joins TRBV20-1 and TRBJ2-7; D remains unclear. Germline V gives CDR1 DFQATT, CDR2 SNEGSKA (reference sequence). The CDR3 has 15 residues. The germline V and J ends were trimmed by 2 bases and 2 bases, with 16 bases remaining between them. CDR3 nucleotide sequence: TGCAGTGCTAGACGGCTAGGGTCTGAGCCCTACGAGCAGTACTTC. Residues: CSARRLGSEPYEQYF.

This clonotype was observed a few times. V and J are TRBV7-2 and TRBJ1-6; no reliable D call. The CDR3 length is 10 residues. Germline V gene data show CDR1 as SGHTA and CDR2 as FQGNSA. The V gene lost 5 bases and the J gene lost 15 bases, with 8 bases spanning the gap. In nucleotides, the CDR3 is TGTGCCAGCAGCCACGAGGTCCTCCACTTT. Its translation: CASSHEVLHF.

This clonotype was counted only a few times. A read error may explain this, as a much larger clone is one base away. The chain recombines TRBV5-6 with TRBJ2-1, with D maybe TRBD2 (6 bases). The CDR3 extends over 14 amino acids. The germline CDR1 and CDR2 sequences are SGHDT and YYEEEE. For the CDR3, the DNA is TGTGCCAGCAGCCTGGAGGGGAGCGTACAGACCCGGTACTTC. Its protein product is CASSLEGSVQTRYF.

This clonotype showed up just a few times. A read error may produce the germline difference seen at one junction end. The rearrangement joins TRBV10-3 to TRBJ2-1, with D perhaps TRBD2 (5 bases). CDR1 is ENHRY, CDR2 SYGVKD, per germline. CDR3 length: 14 amino acids. DNA of the CDR3: TGTGCCACTGGGAGTGGACGCTCCAACAATGAGCAGTTCTTC. Translated: CATGSGRSNNEQFF.

About this clonotype: Given a much more abundant clone one base away, this may be a read error. No conserved phenylalanine or tryptophan ends this CDR3, so it is likely a read error. V usage is TRBV12-3 or TRBV12-4 and J usage is TRBJ2-5; 8 nucleotides agree with TRBD2. CDR3 length equals 20 residues. J was trimmed by 5 bases and V by 6 bases; bases with no gene match: 26. DNA for the CDR3: TGTGCCAGCAGGTCGGCTACACGGTTCTCGGGAGGGCCCTCAAGGGAGACCCAGTACCTC. It yields the protein CASRSATRFSGGPSRETQYL.

This clonotype was found many times. Written as DNA, the CDR3 is TGTGCCAGCAGCCAAGGAAGTGGACCCCAGCATTTT. This translates into CASSQGSGPQHF. The rearrangement links TRBV3-1 to TRBJ1-5, with unresolved D. CDR1 is LGHDT, CDR2 YNNKEL, per germline (reference sequence). The V and J ends lost 1 base and 10 bases respectively, with 8 bases between them. CDR3 length: 12 residues.

This clonotype has at least ten counts. The V and J genes are TRBV29-1 and TRBJ2-7; D is possibly TRBD1 or TRBD2 (5 bases each). The germline CDR1 and CDR2 sequences are SQVTM and ANQGSEA. The CDR3 loop spans 13 amino acids. The germline V and J ends were trimmed by 6 bases and 2 bases, with 14 bases remaining between them. The CDR3 here is CSVGDGAPYEQYF. Here the CDR3 DNA reads TGCAGCGTCGGGGACGGAGCCCCCTACGAGCAGTACTTC.

On this clonotype: It may be a read error: a sequence one base away is much more abundant. J is TRBJ2-2 and V is TRBV12-3 or TRBV12-4, with D unresolved. The CDR3 totals 14 residues. The V end was cut by 10 bases, the J end by 0 bases, with 12 bases between. The CDR3 loop is CANRGGTNTGELFF. In DNA, the CDR3 is TGTGCCAACAGAGGCGGTACGAACACCGGGGAGCTGTTTTTT.

This clonotype was counted many times. The rearrangement joins TRBV11-2 to TRBJ2-3; D is unclear. V gave up 5 bases and J gave up 0 bases, with 15 bases separating them. The CDR3 extends over 16 amino acids. CDR1 is SGHAT, CDR2 FQNNGV, per germline. The CDR3 reads CASSLAHGTSTDTQYF. CDR3 nucleotides: TGTGCCAGCAGCCTCGCGCACGGAACTAGCACAGATACGCAGTATTTT.

This clonotype was recorded many times. The rearrangement uses TRBV4-1 and TRBJ2-1; 11 bases are shared with TRBD2. The CDR3 consists of 15 residues. Unmatched junction bases numbered 4, after V lost 3 bases and J lost 6 bases. CDR1 MGHRA and CDR2 YSYEKL come from the germline V gene. The CDR3 region has the DNA TGCGCCAGCAGCCACCTGGGACTAGCGGCCAATGAGCAGTTCTTC. Amino acid sequence: CASSHLGLAANEQFF.

The sample holds a few counts of this clonotype. The chain links TRBV20-1 to TRBJ1-1, with a possible D match to TRBD1 (6 bases). Deletions cut 3 bases from V and 6 bases from J, with 8 bases between. CDR3 length: 11 amino acids. Germline CDR1 and CDR2: DFQATT and SNEGSKA (reference sequence). The CDR3: CSASRGPEAFF. CDR3 sequence (DNA): TGCAGTGCTAGCAGGGGCCCTGAAGCTTTCTTT.

Details on this clonotype: It is likely a read error, because the conserved phenylalanine at the end of the CDR3 is missing. The V gene is TRBV6-1, the J gene TRBJ1-2; no firm D call. Germline CDR1 is MNHNS and CDR2 is SASEGT. Trimming left V 2 bases short and J 0 bases short, with 13 bases between. There are 16 residues in the CDR3. CDR3 nucleotides: TGTGCCAGCAGTGAATTTTTACTGGACCCTAACTATGGCTACACCTCC. It translates to CASSEFLLDPNYGYTS.

This clonotype was observed at least ten times. V gene TRBV18 combines with J gene TRBJ1-1; 8 nucleotides align to TRBD1. Germline assignment: CDR1 KGHSH and CDR2 LQKENI. The CDR3 length is 18 residues. V was clipped by 2 bases and J by 0 bases; unmatched bases: 11. The CDR3 DNA sequence: TGTGCCAGCTCACCAATGGGACAGGTAGAGTTTATGAACACTGAAGCTTTCTTT. Its translation: CASSPMGQVEFMNTEAFF.

The sample holds many counts of this clonotype. The gene calls are TRBV5-6 and TRBJ2-3; TRBD2 matches at 7 bases. Germline CDR1 is SGHDT and CDR2 is YYEEEE. V was pared by 3 bases and J by 4 bases, with 5 bases of the junction left unmatched. The CDR3 spans 14 residues. The CDR3 DNA sequence: TGTGCCAGCAGCTGGAGCGGGGTAGCAGATACGCAGTATTTT. Protein sequence: CASSWSGVADTQYF.

This clonotype was picked up many times. V is TRBV6-1 and J is TRBJ2-7; D may be TRBD1 or TRBD2 (5 bases each). This CDR3 is 16 amino acids long. With 6 bases removed from V and 11 bases from J, the gap between germline ends came to 29 bases. Germline V gene lookup returns CDR1 MNHNS and CDR2 SASEGT. The CDR3 DNA sequence: TGTGCCAGCAGCCGGAAGGGGCCGCTGCCCCCCACCGGGGAGTACTTC. Its translation is CASSRKGPLPPTGEYF.

V gene TRBV7-9 combines with J gene TRBJ1-2; the match to TRBD1 covers 9 bases. Germline lookup yields CDR1 SEHNR and CDR2 FQNEAQ (reference sequence). Trimming removed 4 bases from V and 6 bases from J; junction bases left unmatched: 9. The CDR3 runs 15 residues. CDR3 loop: CASSSGTGRGHGYTF. CDR3 nucleotides: TGTGCCAGCAGCTCCGGGACAGGGAGAGGCCATGGCTACACCTTC.

This clonotype was seen repeatedly, ten times or more. The CDR3 sequence: CASSQDPGGRYEQYF. DNA for the CDR3: TGCGCCAGCAGCCAAGACCCAGGGGGCCGTTACGAGCAGTACTTC. The chain is built from TRBV4-1 and TRBJ2-7, with 8 bases aligning to TRBD1. V dropped 0 bases and J dropped 4; count of bases not matched to a gene: 5. This CDR3 is 15 amino acids long. The germline gives CDR1 MGHRA, CDR2 YSYEKL.

This clonotype has a single count. The J gene is TRBJ2-3, the V gene TRBV10-3; D may correspond to TRBD1 or TRBD2 (5 bases each). The CDR3 is 17 amino acids. V was shortened by 2 bases and J by 3 bases, with 18 bases between the two germline ends. Germline lookup yields CDR1 ENHRY and CDR2 SYGVKD. The DNA of the CDR3 is TGTGCCATCAGTGAGGCCCGGGACCCGTTGGGAACAGATACGCAGTATTTT. Its translation is CAISEARDPLGTDTQYF.